These 20 T cell receptor beta chains were all obtained from the same sample, sequenced in a study of blood T cell repertoires in COVID-19. Data came from immunoSEQ multiplex PCR; TCRdb stores just in-frame clones and leaves some out. The data hold roughly 110,000 clones, with around 89% observed a single time. Sequenced input: peripheral blood. All receptors come from a human donor with acute or convalescent COVID-19. The donor label of this sample is uncertain.

The chain links TRBV7-2 to TRBJ2-7; a weak D match, TRBD1 (5 bases). The ends were cut back, 3 bases at V and 4 bases at J, with 13 bases in the middle. Germline V gives CDR1 SGHTA, CDR2 FQGNSA. The CDR3 has 14 residues. This CDR3 reads CASSFQGGTYEQYF. The CDR3 DNA reads TGTGCCAGCAGCTTCCAGGGTGGTACGTACGAGCAGTACTTC.

This clone was detected only a few times. This chain joins TRBV28 and TRBJ1-3, with D possibly being TRBD1 (5 bases). Germline CDR1 MDHEN, CDR2 SYDVKM. Deletions cut 6 bases from V and 4 bases from J, with 13 bases between. The CDR3 has 14 residues. The CDR3 DNA is TGTGCCAGCAGGCAATACAGGAGAGGAAACACCATATATTTT. Protein: CASRQYRRGNTIYF.

The V call is TRBV7-3, the J call TRBJ2-6, with D possibly matching TRBD2 (5 bases). The V end lost 6 bases, the J end lost 4 bases, and 13 bases lay between the germline ends. CDR1 and CDR2 from the germline V gene are SGHTA and FQGTGA. The CDR3 contains 15 residues. The CDR3: CASSLAGVGANVLTF. In DNA, the CDR3 is TGTGCCAGCAGTCTCGCGGGTGTAGGGGCCAACGTCCTGACTTTC.

This chain connects TRBV28 to TRBJ1-2, with 10 bases matching TRBD1. J gave up 8 bases and V 5 bases, and 8 bases lay outside the gene matches. Germline loops: CDR1 MDHEN, CDR2 SYDVKM. This CDR3 comprises 14 residues. As DNA, the CDR3 is TGTGCCAGCAGTGAAGCAGGACAGGGGGTCGGCTACACCTTC. As protein: CASSEAGQGVGYTF.

The chain recombines TRBV3-1 (or the pseudogene TRBV3-2) with TRBJ1-2; D remains ambiguous. Trimming left V 4 bases short and J 4 bases short, with 16 bases between. There are 15 residues in the CDR3. Germline V CDR1 and CDR2: LGHDT, YNNKEL (reference sequence). Here the CDR3 reads CASSPAASPLYGYTF. The CDR3 DNA sequence: TGTGCCAGCAGCCCCGCGGCCAGTCCCCTCTATGGCTACACCTTC.

The chain links TRBV6-2 or TRBV6-3 to TRBJ2-5, with TRBD2 as a possible D gene (6 bases). V gave up 2 bases and J gave up 5 bases, with 9 bases separating them. CDR1 MNHEY and CDR2 SVGEGT come from the germline V gene. There are 13 residues in the CDR3. The DNA for the CDR3 is TGTGCCAGCAGTTACCTCCGGGGGGAGACCCAGTACTTC. Translated, it gives CASSYLRGETQYF.

The chain employs TRBV19 and TRBJ2-7; 8 bases align to TRBD2. Germline V CDR1 and CDR2: LNHDA, SQIVND (reference sequence). Unmatched junction bases numbered 15, after V lost 3 bases and J lost 2 bases. CDR3 length: 18 amino acids. The CDR3 coding sequence is TGTGCCAGTAGTATGCAATGGCCGGGGGGGGCCGTAACCTACGAGCAGTACTTC. Residues: CASSMQWPGGAVTYEQYF.

This clone was seen only a few times. The genes are TRBV19 and TRBJ1-1, with a possible D match to TRBD1 (6 bases). Germline CDR1 is LNHDA and CDR2 is SQIVND (reference sequence). The V end lost 7 bases, the J end lost 1 base, and 10 bases lay between the germline ends. The CDR3 sequence is 13 residues long. The CDR3: CASKNRENTEAFF. The CDR3, as DNA: TGTGCCAGTAAGAACAGGGAGAACACTGAAGCTTTCTTT.

The CDR3 protein is CASSLGRAVDTQYF. The CDR3 DNA follows: TGTGCCAGCAGTTTGGGCAGGGCGGTAGATACGCAGTATTTT. The chain links TRBV27 to TRBJ2-3, with D tentatively TRBD1 (5 bases). This CDR3 has 14 residues. Germline V gives CDR1 MNHEY, CDR2 SMNVEV (reference sequence). The ends were cut back, 3 bases at V and 5 bases at J, with 12 bases in the middle.

This clone was counted a few times. This chain uses TRBV5-4 with TRBJ2-7; 9 bases match TRBD1. Per germline, CDR1 SGHNT and CDR2 YYREEE (reference sequence). J was trimmed by 6 bases and V by 0 bases; bases with no gene match: 7. This CDR3 comprises 15 residues. This CDR3 is CASSLVPDRGGEQYF. CDR3 nucleotides: TGTGCCAGCAGCTTGGTTCCGGACAGGGGTGGCGAGCAGTACTTC.

The V gene is TRBV28, the J gene TRBJ1-1; 8 bases fit TRBD1. The CDR3 is 14 amino acids. The germline gives CDR1 MDHEN, CDR2 SYDVKM. The ends lost 2 bases at V and 10 bases at J; junction bases unmatched: 9. CDR3 DNA: TGTGCCAGCAGTTTAGGACAGGGAAGGAGAGGAGCTTTCTTT. It codes for CASSLGQGRRGAFF.

The chain uses TRBV7-2 and TRBJ2-7, with 7 bases aligning to TRBD1. The V gene's germline CDR1 is SGHTA and CDR2 FQGNSA. CDR3 length: 16 residues. The ends lost 0 bases at V and 1 base at J; junction bases unmatched: 6. The CDR3 DNA follows: TGTGCCAGCAGCTTAGCGTGGGGACAGTCTTCCTACGAGCAGTACTTC. Protein sequence: CASSLAWGQSSYEQYF. Supplemented by reference TRBV7-2 and TRBJ2-7, the full variable domain reads GAGVSQSPSNKVTEKGKDVELRCDPISGHTALYWYRQSLGQGLEFLIYFQGNSAPDKSGLPSDRFSAERTGGSVSTLTIQRTQQEDSAVYLCASSLAWGQSSYEQYFGPGTRLTVT.

The gene calls are TRBV4-1 and TRBJ2-3, with D uncertain. Germline V gene data show CDR1 as MGHRA and CDR2 as YSYEKL. The V end lost 0 bases, the J end lost 2 bases, and 9 bases lay between the germline ends. The CDR3 runs to 15 residues. The DNA for the CDR3 is TGCGCCAGCAGCCAAGATCTAACCAACACAGATACGCAGTATTTT. Translated: CASSQDLTNTDTQYF.

For the CDR3, the DNA is TGTGCCAGCAGCGTAGGGACTAGCGGGGTATCTGAGCAGTTCTTC. Translating it yields CASSVGTSGVSEQFF. The chain couples TRBV11-2 to TRBJ2-1; TRBD2 matches 13 bases. The ends lost 5 bases at V and 9 bases at J; junction bases unmatched: 7. In germline, CDR1 is SGHAT, CDR2 FQNNGV. This CDR3 has 15 residues.

V is TRBV30 and J is TRBJ1-5, with 9 nucleotides matching TRBD1. Germline V gene data show CDR1 as GTSNPN and CDR2 as SVGIG (reference sequence). The CDR3 is 13 amino acids. Losses at the gene ends were 0 bases for V and 6 bases for J; bases not matched to a gene: 0. CDR3 bases: TGTGCCTGGAGTGTACAGGGGGCTCAGCCCCAGCATTTT. Protein: CAWSVQGAQPQHF. The full variable domain, rest sourced from reference TRBV30 and TRBJ1-5, is SQTIHQWPATLVQPVGSPLSLECTVEGTSNPNLYWYRQAAGRGLQLLFYSVGIGQISSEVPQNLSASRPQDRQFILSSKKLLLSDSGFYLCAWSVQGAQPQHFGDGTRLSIL.

The chain carries TRBV12-3 or TRBV12-4 and TRBJ1-1; TRBD1 matches 7 bases. The CDR3 is 13 residues long. V lost 6 bases to trimming and J lost 7 bases; unmatched junction nucleotides: 8. The CDR3 sequence is CASSTRQGVEAFF. CDR3 coding DNA: TGTGCCAGCAGCACTCGACAGGGAGTTGAAGCTTTCTTT.

The chain is built from TRBV21-1 and TRBJ1-2; the table assigns TRBD1, which was not confirmed against the DNA. TRBV21-1 is a pseudogene. There are 17 residues in the CDR3. The CDR3 is CASSNPGQGASEYGYTF. CDR3 sequence (DNA): TGTGCCAGCAGCAACCCGGGACAGGGGGCATCGGAGTATGGCTACACCTTC.

The chain has TRBV29-1 and TRBJ2-1, with 12 bases identical to TRBD1. J gave up 0 bases and V 6 bases, and 18 bases lay outside the gene matches. CDR1 is SQVTM, CDR2 ANQGSEA, per germline. CDR3 length: 20 residues. As DNA, the CDR3 is TGCAGCGTCGAGCTATATCCAGGGACAGGGGGCTTTAGCTCCTACAATGAGCAGTTCTTC. Protein: CSVELYPGTGGFSSYNEQFF.

This clone occurred once. The chain couples TRBV2 to TRBJ1-2; the D is unclear. The CDR3 runs 13 residues. In germline, CDR1 is SNHLY, CDR2 FYNNEI. V was shortened by 7 bases and J by 2 bases, with 11 bases between the two germline ends. The CDR3 protein is CASTNSGNYGYTF. CDR3 in DNA: TGTGCCAGCACCAACTCCGGGAACTATGGCTACACCTTC. Full variable domain (remainder filled in from reference TRBV2 and TRBJ1-2): EPEVTQTPSHQVTQMGQEVILRCVPISNHLYFYWYRQILGQKVEFLVSFYNNEISEKSEIFDDQFSVERPDGSNFTLKIRSTKLEDSAMYFCASTNSGNYGYTFGSGTRLTVV.

The gene calls are TRBV7-2 and TRBJ1-3; 7 nucleotides agree with TRBD1. CDR3 length equals 14 residues. V lost 4 bases to trimming and J lost 1 base; unmatched junction nucleotides: 1. The germline V gene encodes CDR1 SGHTA and CDR2 FQGNSA. The CDR3 region has the DNA TGTGCCAGCAGCTCGGGACAGTCTGGAAACACCATATATTTT. It codes for CASSSGQSGNTIYF.